The rows below give T cell receptor beta chains drawn from one sample of a study of T cell repertoires in cytomegalovirus infection. TCRdb ran MiXCR on the reads and lists one entry per CDR3 protein. The data show more than 250,000 distinct CDR3 sequences, with around 25% seen just once and about 14% held by the top ten. The antigens for these receptors are not known. Material: cultured PBMCs, obtained from culture after CMV antigen stimulation. These receptors were obtained from a human donor in good health (CMV status not recorded). Some clones in this sample may be carry-over from other donors' samples. Both conserved end residues are part of each CDR3. D genes are given only for firm matches.

D gene: -
V gene: TRBV9
J gene: TRBJ1-2
CDR3 protein: CASSSGTLITEDYGYTF

D gene: TRBD2
V gene: TRBV6-2/TRBV6-3
J gene: TRBJ2-1
CDR3 protein: CASKGDGSGRTYNEQFF

D gene: -
V gene: TRBV7-2
J gene: TRBJ1-1
CDR3 protein: CASSLAQGGTEAFF

D gene: -
V gene: TRBV20-1
J gene: TRBJ2-3
CDR3 protein: CSAALRQGRTDTQYF

D gene: -
V gene: TRBV6-5
J gene: TRBJ2-3
CDR3 protein: CASSPLRSLTDTQYF

D gene: -
V gene: TRBV20-1
J gene: TRBJ1-1
CDR3 protein: CSAHLQGRGTEAFF

D gene: TRBD1
V gene: TRBV7-9
J gene: TRBJ2-3
CDR3 protein: CASRQGATDTQYF

D gene: -
V gene: TRBV10-2
J gene: TRBJ1-4
CDR3 protein: CASSGRGAPSANEKLFF

D gene: -
V gene: TRBV12-3/TRBV12-4
J gene: TRBJ2-5
CDR3 protein: CASSPSGFQETQYF

D gene: TRBD2
V gene: TRBV24-1
J gene: TRBJ2-3
CDR3 protein: CATSDFGGSDTQYF

D gene: -
V gene: TRBV7-2
J gene: TRBJ2-5
CDR3 protein: CASTPDNQETQYF

D gene: TRBD1
V gene: TRBV7-2
J gene: TRBJ1-6
CDR3 protein: CASSSRTGYNSPLHF

D gene: TRBD1
V gene: TRBV9
J gene: TRBJ2-3
CDR3 protein: CASSAQTGGLADTQYF

D gene: -
V gene: TRBV5-1
J gene: TRBJ1-5
CDR3 protein: CASSLSPVRGGNQPQHF